Following are 11 T cell receptor beta chains from one sample sequenced in a study of blood T cell repertoires in COVID-19. Assay: immunoSEQ multiplex PCR; the TCRdb copy retains only in-frame clones and omits some. Of roughly 200,000 clones listed, roughly 91% are singletons. Sequences were obtained from PBMCs or T cells enriched from blood (not recorded which). The receptors stem from a woman aged 25 to 39 with acute COVID-19.

This clone was counted only a few times. This chain connects TRBV2 to TRBJ2-2, with 7 bases matching TRBD1. Germline V CDR1 and CDR2: SNHLY, FYNNEI. This CDR3 is built from 14 residues. V lost 6 bases, J lost 1 base, and 2 bases stayed unmatched. CDR3 loop: CASSWDRNTGELFF. The CDR3 bases are TGTGCCAGCAGCTGGGACAGGAACACCGGGGAGCTGTTTTTT. The full variable domain, in which reference TRBV2 and TRBJ2-2 provide the parts outside the CDR3, is EPEVTQTPSHQVTQMGQEVILRCVPISNHLYFYWYRQILGQKVEFLVSFYNNEISEKSEIFDDQFSVERPDGSNFTLKIRSTKLEDSAMYFCASSWDRNTGELFFGEGSRLTVL.

V is TRBV10-3 and J is TRBJ1-2, with D possibly matching TRBD1 (6 bases). CDR1 and CDR2 (germline): ENHRY, SYGVKD. This CDR3 has 15 residues. V lost 6 bases, J lost 4 bases, and 18 bases lay in between. The CDR3 sequence is CAIRPDSKSSYGYTF. CDR3 in DNA: TGTGCCATCAGGCCGGACAGTAAGAGCTCCTATGGCTACACCTTC.

The CDR3 nucleotides are TGTGCCAGCAGTAAAATCCAGGACACCGCCTACGAGCAGTACTTC. This gives the protein CASSKIQDTAYEQYF. V gene TRBV5-6 combines with J gene TRBJ2-7; D possibly corresponds to TRBD1 (5 bases). This CDR3 is built from 15 residues. V was cut by 5 bases and J by 2 bases, with 17 bases left in between. The germline CDR1 and CDR2 sequences are SGHDT and YYEEEE. Using reference TRBV5-6 and TRBJ2-7 for the parts outside the CDR3, the full variable domain is DAGVTQSPTHLIKTRGQQVTLRCSPKSGHDTVSWYQQALGQGPQFIFQYYEEEERQRGNFPDRFSGHQFPNYSSELNVNALLLGDSALYLCASSKIQDTAYEQYFGPGTRLTVT.

The chain couples TRBV9 to TRBJ2-1; D may be TRBD1 (5 bases). The CDR3 consists of 16 residues. The V gene's germline CDR1 is SGDLS and CDR2 YYNGEE. Trimming stripped 0 bases from V and 6 bases from J, with 16 bases between. DNA of the CDR3: TGTGCCAGCAGCGTAGAAAACCATCCAGGGATCAATGAGCAGTTCTTC. It encodes CASSVENHPGINEQFF. Looking up the rest from reference TRBV9 and TRBJ2-1 gives the full variable domain: DSGVTQTPKHLITATGQRVTLRCSPRSGDLSVYWYQQSLDQGLQFLIQYYNGEERAKGNILERFSAQQFPDLHSELNLSSLELGDSALYFCASSVENHPGINEQFFGPGTRLTVL.

This chain links TRBV19 with TRBJ2-3; 8 bases map to TRBD2. Germline V gives CDR1 LNHDA, CDR2 SQIVND (reference sequence). The CDR3 totals 15 residues. After removal of 5 bases from V and 4 bases from J, the junction contained 8 bases not matched to a gene. CDR3 loop: CASSPQAGVSDTQYF. CDR3 in DNA: TGTGCCAGTAGTCCGCAAGCGGGGGTTTCAGATACGCAGTATTTT.

V gene TRBV28 combines with J gene TRBJ2-7; TRBD1 aligns across 9 bases. The V and J ends lost 6 bases and 4 bases, in that order; junction bases with no gene match: 1. Per the germline V gene, CDR1 is MDHEN and CDR2 is SYDVKM. This CDR3 has 12 amino acids. CDR3 sequence: CASRGQGYEQYF. DNA of the CDR3: TGTGCCAGCAGGGGACAGGGTTACGAGCAGTACTTC.

The rearrangement links TRBV9 to TRBJ2-1; TRBD2 matches 13 bases. The CDR3 has 18 amino acids. Germline V CDR1 and CDR2: SGDLS, YYNGEE. J lost 6 bases, V lost 5 bases, and 14 bases had no gene match. CDR3 bases: TGTGCCAGCAGTGCGGGACTAGCGGGGCTACAGGGGGTCAATGAGCAGTTCTTC. It encodes CASSAGLAGLQGVNEQFF.

The chain employs TRBV7-2 and TRBJ1-1; the D gene is possibly TRBD1 (6 bases). V gave up 3 bases and J gave up 0 bases, with 14 bases separating them. The germline gives CDR1 SGHTA, CDR2 FQGNSA. The CDR3 covers 16 residues. CDR3 loop: CASSFDQGSMNTEAFF. The DNA for the CDR3 is TGTGCCAGCAGCTTTGATCAGGGGTCTATGAACACTGAAGCTTTCTTT.

This clone was observed a few times. The gene calls are TRBV4-3 and TRBJ1-1, with D hard to call. From germline, CDR1 is LGHNA and CDR2 YSLEER. The CDR3 extends over 13 amino acids. The V and J ends lost 3 bases and 1 base respectively, with 6 bases between them. CDR3 in DNA: TGCGCCAGCAGCCACACGGGGAACACTGAAGCTTTCTTT. This translates into CASSHTGNTEAFF.

The chain joins TRBV30 to TRBJ1-1; 8 nucleotides line up with TRBD1. The CDR3 extends over 17 amino acids. J gave up 1 base and V 0 bases, and 10 bases lay outside the gene matches. Germline V gives CDR1 GTSNPN, CDR2 SVGIG (reference sequence). The CDR3 region has the DNA TGTGCCTGGAGTGTGCTCAGGGGGCTCGGAACGAACACTGAAGCTTTCTTT. Its protein product is CAWSVLRGLGTNTEAFF.

The chain combines TRBV5-1 with TRBJ2-3; D is unresolved. Trimming cost V 0 bases and J 3 bases, with 5 bases left between them. The CDR3 contains 13 residues. Germline V gives CDR1 SGHRS, CDR2 YFSETQ. CDR3 sequence (DNA): TGCGCCAGCAGCTTGGCGGGTACAGATACGCAGTATTTT. It is translated as CASSLAGTDTQYF.